Listed here are 29 T cell receptor beta chains from one sample, sequenced in a study of blood T cell repertoires in COVID-19. Sequencing used immunoSEQ multiplex PCR; TCRdb keeps in-frame clones, though not all of them. The table lists around 290,000 clones, about 90% of them singletons. Material for sequencing was peripheral blood. The receptors come from a woman aged 45 to 65 who had recovered from COVID-19.

The chain uses TRBV3-1 (or the pseudogene TRBV3-2) and TRBJ2-3; the D gene is possibly TRBD2 (5 bases). The CDR3 loop spans 15 amino acids. CDR1 LGHDT and CDR2 YNNKEL come from the germline V gene (reference sequence). Trimming took off 4 bases at V and 4 bases at J, with 15 bases between the two ends. CDR3 residues: CASSPPSGGADTQYF. CDR3 DNA sequence: TGTGCCAGCAGCCCGCCCAGCGGAGGTGCAGATACGCAGTATTTT.

The rearrangement uses TRBV11-2 and TRBJ2-7, with a possible D match to TRBD2 (5 bases). This CDR3 has 17 residues. V was trimmed by 4 bases and J by 1 base, leaving 20 bases between them. The germline V gene has CDR1 SGHAT and CDR2 FQNNGV. The DNA of the CDR3 is TGTGCCAGCAGCTACCCCCTCTTGGCTAGCCGATCCTACGAGCAGTACTTC. It specifies CASSYPLLASRSYEQYF.

This chain links TRBV5-4 with TRBJ2-7; TRBD2 matches at 8 bases. The germline V gene encodes CDR1 SGHNT and CDR2 YYREEE (reference sequence). Trimming at V came to 0 bases and at J to 4 bases, leaving 3 bases not matched to a gene. The CDR3 is 14 amino acids. CDR3 bases: TGTGCCAGCAGCTTGGCAGGACTAGCTTACGAGCAGTACTTC. This sequence encodes CASSLAGLAYEQYF.

This clone has a single count. The rearrangement uses TRBV9 and TRBJ2-7; possibly TRBD1 for D (6 bases). V was clipped by 4 bases and J by 2 bases, with 16 bases between them. Germline V CDR1 and CDR2: SGDLS, YYNGEE. This CDR3 region has 15 residues. The CDR3 loop is CASSLDGGNTYEQYF. The CDR3 DNA reads TGTGCCAGCAGCCTAGATGGGGGCAACACCTACGAGCAGTACTTC.

This clone was counted once. This sequence joins TRBV28 and TRBJ2-6; 8 nucleotides agree with TRBD2. This CDR3 is 18 amino acids long. V shed 5 bases and J 1 base; nucleotides not matched to a gene: 10. Germline loops: CDR1 MDHEN, CDR2 SYDVKM. For the CDR3, the DNA is TGTGCCAGCAGTCCCCTGGGGGCGGGGGGTTCTGGGGCCAACGTCCTGACTTTC. Translated: CASSPLGAGGSGANVLTF.

The rearrangement joins TRBV6-6 to TRBJ2-7; D gene ambiguous. CDR1 is MNHNY and CDR2 is SVGAGI in the germline V gene (reference sequence). This CDR3 is 13 amino acids long. Deletions cut 5 bases from V and 4 bases from J, with 12 bases between. Here the CDR3 DNA reads TGTGCCAGCAGTGACACCGGCGCTTACGAGCAGTACTTC. The encoded protein is CASSDTGAYEQYF.

The chain joins TRBV5-5 to TRBJ2-1; D not resolved. Germline CDR1 and CDR2: SGHKS and YYEKEE (reference sequence). The CDR3 is 14 amino acids. Trimming shortened V by 0 bases and J by 9 bases, and 13 bases separated the two germline ends. The CDR3 loop is CASSLAAGDTEQFF. The CDR3 DNA reads TGTGCCAGCAGCTTGGCAGCCGGAGATACTGAGCAGTTCTTC.

CDR3 sequence: CASSELGQGNSPLHF. Here the CDR3 DNA reads TGTGCCAGCAGTGAATTGGGACAGGGTAACTCACCCCTCCACTTT. V and J are TRBV25-1 and TRBJ1-6; 9 bases match TRBD1. The CDR3 contains 15 residues. The J segment lost 10 bases and the V segment lost 1 base, leaving 5 bases of the junction unmatched. Germline lookup yields CDR1 MGHDK and CDR2 SYGVNS.

This clone was seen a handful of times. The V call is TRBV6-4, the J call TRBJ1-5, with TRBD1 identical over 8 bases. The CDR3 has 13 amino acids. The germline V gene has CDR1 MRHNA and CDR2 SNTAGT. J was trimmed by 6 bases and V by 4 bases; bases with no gene match: 2. CDR3 bases: TGTGCCAGCAGTGTCGACAGGGGTCAGCCCCAGCATTTT. This encodes CASSVDRGQPQHF.

This chain connects TRBV5-4 to TRBJ2-7; TRBD2 is a possible D gene (6 bases). V was pared by 4 bases and J by 2 bases, with 16 bases between. The CDR3 runs 15 residues. Germline CDR1 reads SGHNT; CDR2 reads YYREEE (reference sequence). CDR3 residues: CASSGSEGATYEQYF. The CDR3 region has the DNA TGTGCCAGCAGCGGCTCGGAGGGAGCAACCTACGAGCAGTACTTC.

The chain combines TRBV6-7 with TRBJ2-7; 9 bases match TRBD1. TRBV6-7 is noted as an ORF with a role that remains uncertain. The J segment lost 0 bases and the V segment lost 6 bases, leaving 15 bases of the junction unmatched. This CDR3 spans 18 amino acids. Here the CDR3 reads CASSPPGQGQNSSYEQYF. DNA of the CDR3: TGTGCCAGCAGCCCACCGGGACAGGGTCAAAATAGCTCCTACGAGCAGTACTTC.

The chain combines TRBV11-2 with TRBJ1-5; D unclear. V was shortened by 5 bases and J by 4 bases, with 12 bases between the two germline ends. The CDR3 totals 14 residues. CDR1 and CDR2 from the germline V gene are SGHAT and FQNNGV. The DNA of the CDR3 is TGTGCCAGCAGCCCGGCTTCCGGGAATCAGCCCCAGCATTTT. Translating it yields CASSPASGNQPQHF.

DNA of the CDR3: TGTGCCAGCAGCCGAGACAGGGGATCACAAGAGACCCAGTACTTC. This codes for CASSRDRGSQETQYF. V is TRBV5-4 and J is TRBJ2-5, with 8 bases identical to TRBD1. CDR3 length: 15 amino acids. Germline trimming cut 4 bases from V and 2 bases from J; bases unmatched to any gene: 7. CDR1 is SGHNT and CDR2 is YYREEE in the germline V gene (reference sequence).

This rearrangement joins TRBV9 to TRBJ1-2, with D perhaps matching TRBD1 (5 bases). The CDR3 length is 14 residues. Trimming left V 4 bases short and J 3 bases short, with 13 bases between. CDR1 is SGDLS, CDR2 YYNGEE, per germline. The CDR3 loop reads CASSRDVGDYGYTF. CDR3 bases: TGTGCCAGCAGCAGAGACGTAGGGGACTATGGCTACACCTTC. The entire variable domain, with the rest obtained from reference TRBV9 and TRBJ1-2, is as follows: DSGVTQTPKHLITATGQRVTLRCSPRSGDLSVYWYQQSLDQGLQFLIQYYNGEERAKGNILERFSAQQFPDLHSELNLSSLELGDSALYFCASSRDVGDYGYTFGSGTRLTVV.

This chain links TRBV30 with TRBJ2-7; D is perhaps TRBD2 (6 bases). CDR3 length: 12 amino acids. Germline V gene data show CDR1 as GTSNPN and CDR2 as SVGIG (reference sequence). V shed 2 bases and J shed 12 bases, with 17 bases lying between them. This CDR3 is CAWSPLEGLRYF. The CDR3 DNA reads as TGTGCCTGGAGTCCTTTGGAGGGTCTGCGGTACTTC.

The V gene is TRBV5-1, the J gene TRBJ2-3; 10 bases are shared with TRBD2. Germline CDR1 reads SGHRS; CDR2 reads YFSETQ. The junction had 7 bases not matched to a gene; V was cut back by 1 base and J by 5 bases. The CDR3 has 16 amino acids. As DNA, the CDR3 is TGCGCCAGCAGCTTGCAACCTAGCGGGGGAGGAGATACGCAGTATTTT. Protein sequence: CASSLQPSGGGDTQYF.

The rearrangement joins TRBV18 to TRBJ1-6; 7 nucleotides match TRBD1. The CDR3 has 13 residues. J lost 10 bases, V lost 3 bases, and 3 bases had no gene match. Germline lookup yields CDR1 KGHSH and CDR2 LQKENI. The DNA of the CDR3 is TGTGCCAGCTCACCGACAGGGCCCTCACCCCTCCACTTT. It encodes CASSPTGPSPLHF.

The chain uses TRBV2 and TRBJ2-1; 7 positions match TRBD1. The germline gives CDR1 SNHLY, CDR2 FYNNEI. V was clipped by 6 bases and J by 3 bases; unmatched bases: 8. This CDR3 contains 15 residues. Here the CDR3 reads CASRLMGQIYNEQFF. CDR3 nucleotides: TGTGCCAGCAGGTTGATGGGACAGATCTACAATGAGCAGTTCTTC.

This chain links TRBV19 with TRBJ1-1, with 10 bases fitting TRBD1. The ends lost 7 bases at V and 0 bases at J; junction bases unmatched: 5. This CDR3 is 15 amino acids long. Looked up from germline, CDR1 is LNHDA and CDR2 is SQIVND (reference sequence). The CDR3 here is CASKRTGGVNTEAFF. The CDR3 nucleotides read TGTGCCAGTAAACGGACAGGGGGGGTGAACACTGAAGCTTTCTTT.

J is TRBJ2-7 and V is TRBV6-5; D gene ambiguous. V was trimmed by 8 bases and J by 0 bases, leaving 11 bases between them. Germline lookup yields CDR1 MNHEY and CDR2 SVGAGI. The CDR3 consists of 13 residues. Written as DNA, the CDR3 is TGTGCCAGCGGCGCACAGAGCTCCTACGAGCAGTACTTC. The encoded protein is CASGAQSSYEQYF.

This clone was seen only once. The chain is built from TRBV4-2 and TRBJ2-7; D remains ambiguous. The CDR3 is 13 amino acids. V dropped 4 bases and J dropped 2 bases, with 9 bases sitting between them. Germline CDR1 LGHNA, CDR2 YNFKEQ. This CDR3 reads CASSREPAYEQYF. CDR3 DNA sequence: TGTGCCAGCAGCCGAGAACCAGCCTACGAGCAGTACTTC.

A single count supports this clone. The genes are TRBV27 and TRBJ1-1, with D maybe TRBD1 (5 bases). Germline loops: CDR1 MNHEY, CDR2 SMNVEV (reference sequence). The CDR3 has 11 residues. V was trimmed by 3 bases and J by 9 bases, leaving 8 bases between them. Written as DNA, the CDR3 is TGTGCCAGCAGTTTGCAGGGAAAAGCTTTCTTT. Its protein is CASSLQGKAFF.

This chain uses TRBV7-2 with TRBJ1-5; possibly TRBD1 for D (5 bases). V lost 7 bases to trimming and J lost 7 bases, with 14 bases between them. The CDR3 has 13 amino acids. CDR1 is SGHTA, CDR2 FQGNSA, per germline. CDR3 amino acids: CASNLQEGQPQHF. Written as DNA, the CDR3 is TGTGCCAGCAACCTCCAGGAGGGGCAGCCCCAGCATTTT. The complete variable domain, with remaining parts taken from reference TRBV7-2 and TRBJ1-5, reads GAGVSQSPSNKVTEKGKDVELRCDPISGHTALYWYRQSLGQGLEFLIYFQGNSAPDKSGLPSDRFSAERTGGSVSTLTIQRTQQEDSAVYLCASNLQEGQPQHFGDGTRLSIL.

V and J are TRBV6-5 and TRBJ2-3, with D tentatively TRBD2 (5 bases). The CDR3 extends over 12 amino acids. V lost 5 bases and J lost 5, with 8 bases in between. Germline CDR1 and CDR2: MNHEY and SVGAGI. The DNA of the CDR3 is TGTGCCAGCAGTCTAGCTAGAGATACGCAGTATTTT. Translation gives CASSLARDTQYF.

V and J are TRBV19 and TRBJ2-7; 10 bases align to TRBD1. The junction had 4 bases not matched to a gene; V was cut back by 7 bases and J by 4 bases. CDR1 and CDR2 (germline): LNHDA, SQIVND (reference sequence). The CDR3 is made up of 13 amino acids. The CDR3 here is CASTDRGRYEQYF. The CDR3 DNA is TGTGCCAGTACGGACAGGGGGAGGTACGAGCAGTACTTC.

This clone was recorded only once. The V gene is TRBV28, the J gene TRBJ1-1; D is uncertain. This CDR3 region has 13 residues. The germline gives CDR1 MDHEN, CDR2 SYDVKM. V lost 3 bases to trimming and J lost 9 bases, with 14 bases between them. CDR3: CASSLPISKQAFF. The CDR3 DNA sequence: TGTGCCAGCAGTTTGCCCATAAGTAAGCAAGCTTTCTTT. Full variable domain (rest looked up from reference TRBV28 and TRBJ1-1): DVKVTQSSRYLVKRTGEKVFLECVQDMDHENMFWYRQDPGLGLRLIYFSYDVKMKEKGDIPEGYSVSREKKERFSLILESASTNQTSMYLCASSLPISKQAFFGQGTRLTVV.

The chain carries TRBV6-5 and TRBJ1-1, with 8 bases lining up with TRBD1. The CDR3 runs to 14 residues. The ends lost 6 bases at V and 6 bases at J; junction bases unmatched: 9. CDR1 and CDR2 (germline): MNHEY, SVGAGI. The CDR3 nucleotides read TGTGCCAGCAGCCTGGACAGGGTACTCGCTGAAGCTTTCTTT. It yields the protein CASSLDRVLAEAFF.

This rearrangement joins TRBV10-2 to TRBJ2-1; TRBD2 might be the D (6 bases). The germline V gene encodes CDR1 WSHSY and CDR2 SAAADI. This CDR3 spans 13 amino acids. The ends were cut back, 4 bases at V and 10 bases at J, with 14 bases in the middle. The DNA of the CDR3 is TGCGCCAGCAGTGCCTCGAGAGGGAGGGAGCAGTTCTTC. Translation: CASSASRGREQFF.

The CDR3 DNA follows: TGTGCCAGCAGCTTAGCGGTTCGAGCGGGAGCAGATACGCAGTATTTT. Translating gives CASSLAVRAGADTQYF. The chain carries TRBV7-2 and TRBJ2-3; 8 bases line up with TRBD2. Germline lookup yields CDR1 SGHTA and CDR2 FQGNSA. This CDR3 has 16 amino acids. Trimming at V came to 0 bases and at J to 4 bases, leaving 6 bases not matched to a gene.